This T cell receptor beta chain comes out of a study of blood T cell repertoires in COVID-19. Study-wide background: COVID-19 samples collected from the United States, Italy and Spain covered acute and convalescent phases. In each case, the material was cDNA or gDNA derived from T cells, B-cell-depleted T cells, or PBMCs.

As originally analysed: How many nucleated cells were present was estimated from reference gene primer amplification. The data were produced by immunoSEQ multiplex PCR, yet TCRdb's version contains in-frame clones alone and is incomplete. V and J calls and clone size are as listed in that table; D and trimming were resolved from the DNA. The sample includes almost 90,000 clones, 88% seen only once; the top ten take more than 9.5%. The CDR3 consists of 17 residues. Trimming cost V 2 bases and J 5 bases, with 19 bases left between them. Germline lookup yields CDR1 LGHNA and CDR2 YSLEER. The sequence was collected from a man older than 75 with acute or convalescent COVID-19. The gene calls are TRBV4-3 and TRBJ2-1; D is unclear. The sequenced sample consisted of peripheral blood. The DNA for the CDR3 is TGCGCCAGCAGCCAAAACCCGTCCGTGACGGGTAACAATGAGCAGTTCTTC. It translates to CASSQNPSVTGNNEQFF.